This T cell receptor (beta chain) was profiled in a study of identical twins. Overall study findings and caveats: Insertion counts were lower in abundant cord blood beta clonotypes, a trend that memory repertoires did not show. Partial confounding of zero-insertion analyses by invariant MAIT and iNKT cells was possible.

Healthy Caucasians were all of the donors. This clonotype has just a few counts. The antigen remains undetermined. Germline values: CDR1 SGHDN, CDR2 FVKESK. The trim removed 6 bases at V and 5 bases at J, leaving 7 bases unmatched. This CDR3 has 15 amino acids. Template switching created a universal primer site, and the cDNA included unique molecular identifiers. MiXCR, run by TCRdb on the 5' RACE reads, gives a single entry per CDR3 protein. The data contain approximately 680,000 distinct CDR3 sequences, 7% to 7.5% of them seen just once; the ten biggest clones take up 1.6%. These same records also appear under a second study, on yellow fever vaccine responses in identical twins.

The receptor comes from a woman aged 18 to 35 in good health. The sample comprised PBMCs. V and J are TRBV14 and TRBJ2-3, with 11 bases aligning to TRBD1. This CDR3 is CASRRTGGRGDTQYF. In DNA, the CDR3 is TGTGCCAGCAGACGGACAGGGGGCCGGGGAGATACGCAGTATTTT.